The 17 T cell receptor beta chains given below trace back to one sample, sequenced in a study of T-cell reconstitution after alpha-beta-depleted transplantation in children (dated by TCRdb to 2016 to 2017). Taken with the paper, the label for treatment or condition translates to: allogeneic hematopoietic cell transplantation with graft depleted of TCRalphabeta T cells and CD19 B cells. Library preparation employed PCR. Sequencing took place on an Illumina HiSeq 2500. Molecular barcoding was employed in the preparation of TCR libraries, with unique molecular identifiers being used to normalize TCRbeta repertoire quantification. Clones were called with MiXCR by TCRdb after fastp trimmed the public reads at Q25, and only in-frame beta chains were retained. Each entry merges the rows of one CDR3 protein and shows their most common DNA and genes. This sample is represented by some 300,000 distinct CDR3 sequences; 10% of them were singletons. The leading ten clones occupy 7% to 9.5% of the sample.

The material was PBMCs, obtained before TCRalphabeta/CD19-depleted stem cell transplant. The receptors shown here come from a boy younger than two with acute myeloid leukemia, due to receive a stem cell transplant.

This clonotype was seen at least ten times. V and J are TRBV12-3 or TRBV12-4 and TRBJ2-1; unclear D gene. Deletions cut 1 base from V and 12 bases from J, with 10 bases between. The CDR3 has 12 residues. The CDR3 loop is CASSLGAVTQFF. In DNA, the CDR3 is TGTGCCAGCAGTTTAGGGGCAGTTACGCAGTTCTTC.

This clonotype was recorded many times. J is TRBJ2-5 and V is TRBV5-1, with 7 positions matching TRBD1. Unmatched junction bases numbered 0, after V lost 0 bases and J lost 4 bases. The CDR3 loop spans 13 amino acids. Germline CDR1 SGHRS, CDR2 YFSETQ. This CDR3 is CASSLGQGETQYF. The CDR3 nucleotides are TGCGCCAGCAGCTTGGGACAGGGAGAGACCCAGTACTTC.

This clonotype has ten or more counts. The J gene is TRBJ2-5, the V gene TRBV28; no clear D gene. Trimming removed 7 bases at V and 6 bases at J, with 12 bases between. The CDR3 length is 12 residues. Germline CDR1 is MDHEN and CDR2 is SYDVKM. CDR3 DNA sequence: TGTGCCAGCATGAGCAGTCTTCAGACCCAGTACTTC. As protein: CASMSSLQTQYF.

This clonotype came up a few times. This may come from a read error, since a much larger clone is one base off. The chain is built from TRBV7-6 and TRBJ2-3; possible D gene TRBD1, 6 bases. Germline loops: CDR1 SGHVS, CDR2 FNYEAQ. This CDR3 region has 13 residues. V was shortened by 3 bases and J by 4 bases, with 8 bases between the two germline ends. CDR3 in DNA: TGTGCCAGCAGCTTCAACAGGGCAGATACGCAGTATTTT. Encoded protein: CASSFNRADTQYF.

On this clonotype itself: A much bigger clone sits one base away, suggesting this may be a read error. This chain links TRBV3-1 with TRBJ1-6; D gene uncertain. This CDR3 has 12 amino acids. The ends were cut back, 3 bases at V and 9 bases at J, with 6 bases in the middle. CDR1 is LGHDT, CDR2 YNNKEL, per germline (reference sequence). The CDR3 sequence is CASSHDVSPLHF. In DNA, the CDR3 is TGTGCCAGCAGCCACGATGTTTCACCCCTCCACTTT.

This clonotype was counted at least ten times. The CDR3 reads CASSSMTGLNQPQHF. CDR3 DNA: TGTGCCAGCAGTTCGATGACAGGGTTGAATCAGCCCCAGCATTTT. The V and J genes are TRBV2 and TRBJ1-5; 7 bases are shared with TRBD1. V was clipped by 5 bases and J by 4 bases; unmatched bases: 8. CDR3 length: 15 amino acids. Looked up from germline, CDR1 is SNHLY and CDR2 is FYNNEI.

This clonotype was observed at least ten times. The chain uses TRBV4-2 and TRBJ2-7; no clear D gene. Trimming took 2 bases from V and 0 from J, leaving 5 bases between them. The CDR3 sequence is 13 residues long. Germline V CDR1 and CDR2: LGHNA, YNFKEQ. CDR3 protein: CASSQPPSYEQYF. CDR3 nucleotides: TGTGCCAGCAGCCAACCCCCCTCCTACGAGCAGTACTTC.

This clonotype came up many times. The chain carries TRBV20-1 and TRBJ2-7; TRBD2 matches 12 bases. Germline values: CDR1 DFQATT, CDR2 SNEGSKA (reference sequence). The CDR3 loop spans 17 amino acids. The junction had 6 bases not matched to a gene; V was cut back by 0 bases and J by 0 bases. CDR3 residues: CSARDPLTSGSSYEQYF. DNA of the CDR3: TGCAGTGCTAGAGATCCCTTGACTAGCGGGAGCTCCTACGAGCAGTACTTC.

The chain employs TRBV3-1 and TRBJ2-5; either TRBD1 or TRBD2 may fit D (7 bases each). This CDR3 is 15 amino acids long. V lost 1 base and J 4 bases, leaving 13 bases between the germline ends. Germline CDR1 reads LGHDT; CDR2 reads YNNKEL (reference sequence). The chain's CDR3 is CASSQVGRGGETQYF. DNA for the CDR3: TGTGCCAGCAGCCAAGTCGGCAGGGGGGGAGAGACCCAGTACTTC.

In this sample, this clonotype turned up many times. This chain joins TRBV11-2 and TRBJ2-3, with 8 nucleotides matching TRBD1. CDR1 is SGHAT and CDR2 is FQNNGV in the germline V gene. This CDR3 is 14 amino acids long. J lost 0 bases, V lost 6 bases, and 2 bases had no gene match. CDR3 residues: CASSRDRSTDTQYF. The CDR3 DNA follows: TGTGCCAGCAGTAGGGACAGGAGCACAGATACGCAGTATTTT.

This clonotype has at least ten counts. The chain joins TRBV6-2 or TRBV6-3 to TRBJ2-7; maybe TRBD1 (6 bases). The CDR3 spans 12 residues. V lost 5 bases and J lost 3, with 8 bases in between. Germline values: CDR1 MNHEY, CDR2 SVGEGT. CDR3 bases: TGTGCCAGCAGTGGGGGCAACTACGAGCAGTACTTC. The encoded protein is CASSGGNYEQYF.

The chain employs TRBV18 and TRBJ2-1; D is unresolved. CDR3 length equals 17 residues. Germline values: CDR1 KGHSH, CDR2 LQKENI. Trimming cost V 2 bases and J 0 bases, with 14 bases left between them. The CDR3 nucleotides are TGTGCCAGCTCACCAGTTTTGACGGAAAGCTCCTACAATGAGCAGTTCTTC. It is translated as CASSPVLTESSYNEQFF.

On this clonotype itself: This may come from a read error, since a much larger clone is one base off. The chain combines TRBV10-3 with TRBJ1-1, with a tentative D call TRBD1 (6 bases). V was pared by 4 bases and J by 2 bases, with 20 bases between. CDR1 and CDR2 from the germline V gene are ENHRY and SYGVKD. The CDR3 is 17 residues long. CDR3 nucleotide sequence: TGTGCCATCAGTGTGCCAGTACAGGGTTTTAGAAACACTGAAGCTTTCTTT. It is translated as CAISVPVQGFRNTEAFF.

This clonotype appeared many times. The chain couples TRBV12-3 or TRBV12-4 to TRBJ1-1; D not certain. Trimming stripped 5 bases from V and 4 bases from J, with 20 bases between. The CDR3 is 16 amino acids. The CDR3 nucleotides are TGTGCCAGCAGTCAACCAGATACAGTTTCGGGCACTGAAGCTTTCTTT. It codes for CASSQPDTVSGTEAFF.

This clonotype has at least ten counts. This chain connects TRBV18 to TRBJ1-6; D unresolved. Germline lookup yields CDR1 KGHSH and CDR2 LQKENI. Between the trimmed V and J ends, which lost 4 bases and 10 bases, there was a span of 11 bases. The CDR3 has 13 amino acids. The CDR3 region is CASSLGHASPLHF. The DNA for the CDR3 is TGTGCCAGCTCACTCGGGCACGCCTCACCCCTCCACTTT.

Comment on this clonotype: A much larger clone sits a single nucleotide away, making a read error possible. This chain uses TRBV6-2 or TRBV6-3 with TRBJ1-1, with D hard to call. CDR3 size: 14 residues. The ends were cut back, 2 bases at V and 2 bases at J, with 9 bases in the middle. Per germline, CDR1 MNHEY and CDR2 SVGEGT. The CDR3 DNA sequence: TGTGCCAGCAGTTACGGACGGGCTAACACTGAAGCTTTCTTT. It yields the protein CASSYGRANTEAFF.

Ten or more counts support this clonotype. The J gene is TRBJ2-7, the V gene TRBV5-1; D not certain. Germline values: CDR1 SGHRS, CDR2 YFSETQ. This CDR3 has 14 amino acids. The V gene lost 5 bases and the J gene lost 5 bases, with 17 bases spanning the gap. The CDR3 nucleotides read TGCGCCAGCAGTTCTGGCCGGGTCCCTGACGAGCAGTACTTC. Its protein product is CASSSGRVPDEQYF.